The TCR beta chain under discussion was sequenced for a study of technical replicates of blood from a handful of donors. Profiled with immunoSEQ multiplex PCR; TCRdb holds only in-frame clones, not every one. Here the sample spans about 68,000 clones, about 97% being singletons. The germline V gene encodes CDR1 MDHEN and CDR2 SYDVKM. This CDR3 comprises 14 residues. V lost 6 bases to trimming and J lost 4 bases; unmatched junction nucleotides: 6. The V call is TRBV28, the J call TRBJ1-2; 9 bases agree with TRBD1. The sample taken for sequencing was T cells isolated from PBMCs. The TCR sequence derives from a human donor in good health. The CDR3 nucleotides are TGTGCCAGCAGGGTACAGGGGGCGGGCTATGGCTACACCTTC. As protein: CASRVQGAGYGYTF.